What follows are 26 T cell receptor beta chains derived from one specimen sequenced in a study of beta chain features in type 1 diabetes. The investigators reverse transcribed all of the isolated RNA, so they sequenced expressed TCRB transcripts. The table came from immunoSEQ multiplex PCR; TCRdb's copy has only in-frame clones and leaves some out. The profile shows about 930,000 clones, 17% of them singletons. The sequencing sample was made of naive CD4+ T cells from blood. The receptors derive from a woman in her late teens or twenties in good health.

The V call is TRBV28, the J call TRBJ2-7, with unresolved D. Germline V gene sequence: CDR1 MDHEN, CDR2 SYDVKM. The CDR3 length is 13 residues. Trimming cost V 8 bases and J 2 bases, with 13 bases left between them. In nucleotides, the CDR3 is TGTGCCAGCGGTCTGAAGACACCCTACGAGCAGTACTTC. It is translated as CASGLKTPYEQYF.

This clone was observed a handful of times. The chain's CDR3 is CSVAGDSYEQYF. The CDR3 coding sequence is TGCAGCGTTGCAGGGGACTCCTACGAGCAGTACTTC. The genes are TRBV29-1 and TRBJ2-7; maybe TRBD1 (6 bases). Germline CDR1 is SQVTM and CDR2 is ANQGSEA. V lost 4 bases, J lost 0 bases, and 7 bases lay in between. The CDR3 runs 12 residues.

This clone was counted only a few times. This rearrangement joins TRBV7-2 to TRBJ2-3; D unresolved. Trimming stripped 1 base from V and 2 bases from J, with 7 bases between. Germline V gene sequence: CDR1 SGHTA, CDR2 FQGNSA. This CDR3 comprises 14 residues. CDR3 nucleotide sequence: TGTGCCAGCAGCTTAGATGGGTACACAGATACGCAGTATTTT. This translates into CASSLDGYTDTQYF.

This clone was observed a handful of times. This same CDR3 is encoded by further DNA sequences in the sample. The chain's CDR3 is CASSFRGSGNTIYF. The CDR3, as DNA: TGTGCCAGCAGTTTTCGGGGTTCTGGAAACACCATATATTTT. The V call is TRBV27, the J call TRBJ1-3, with D uncertain. Trimming took off 3 bases at V and 1 base at J, with 7 bases between the two ends. Germline V gene sequence: CDR1 MNHEY, CDR2 SMNVEV (reference sequence). This CDR3 has 14 residues.

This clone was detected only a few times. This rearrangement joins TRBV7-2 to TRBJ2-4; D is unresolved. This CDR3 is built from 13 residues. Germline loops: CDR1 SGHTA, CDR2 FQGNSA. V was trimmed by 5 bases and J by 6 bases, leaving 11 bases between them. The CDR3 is CASSPRLTNIQYF. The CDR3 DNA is TGTGCCAGCAGCCCTCGTTTGACAAACATTCAGTACTTC.

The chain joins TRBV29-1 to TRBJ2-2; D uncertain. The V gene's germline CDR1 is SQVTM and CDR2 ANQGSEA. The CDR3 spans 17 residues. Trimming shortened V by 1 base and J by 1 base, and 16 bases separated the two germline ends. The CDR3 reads CSVEVGGRVRNTGELFF. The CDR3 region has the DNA TGCAGCGTTGAAGTTGGTGGTCGCGTACGGAACACCGGGGAGCTGTTTTTT.

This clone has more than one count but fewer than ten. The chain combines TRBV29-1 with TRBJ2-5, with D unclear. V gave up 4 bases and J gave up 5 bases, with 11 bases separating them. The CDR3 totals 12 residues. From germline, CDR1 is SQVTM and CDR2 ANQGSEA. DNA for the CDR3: TGCAGCGTTGTCAGGTCTGGGGAGACCCAGTACTTC. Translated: CSVVRSGETQYF.

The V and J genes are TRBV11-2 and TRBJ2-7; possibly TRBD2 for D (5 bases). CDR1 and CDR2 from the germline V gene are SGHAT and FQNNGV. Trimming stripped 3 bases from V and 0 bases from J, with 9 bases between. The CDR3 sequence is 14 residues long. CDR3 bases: TGTGCCAGCAGCTTGGACTGGGCCTCCTACGAGCAGTACTTC. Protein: CASSLDWASYEQYF.

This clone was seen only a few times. CDR3 coding DNA: TGTGCCAGCAGTCTACGGGTGGGGGCCCTGGCCGGCTACACCTTC. Amino acids: CASSLRVGALAGYTF. The chain joins TRBV28 to TRBJ1-2; TRBD1 might be the D (6 bases). V lost 5 bases to trimming and J lost 8 bases, with 21 bases between them. Germline lookup yields CDR1 MDHEN and CDR2 SYDVKM. CDR3 length equals 15 residues.

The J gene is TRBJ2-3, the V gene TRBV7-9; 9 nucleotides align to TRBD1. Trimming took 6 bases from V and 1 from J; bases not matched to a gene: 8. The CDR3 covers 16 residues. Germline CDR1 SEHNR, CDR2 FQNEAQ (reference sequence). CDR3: CASRNPDRGGTDTQYF. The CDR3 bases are TGTGCCAGCAGAAACCCGGACAGGGGAGGCACAGATACGCAGTATTTT.

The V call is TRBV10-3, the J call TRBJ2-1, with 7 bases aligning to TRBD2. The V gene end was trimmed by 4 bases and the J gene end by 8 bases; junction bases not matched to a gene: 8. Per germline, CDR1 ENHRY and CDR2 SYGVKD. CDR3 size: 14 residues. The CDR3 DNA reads TGTGCCATCAGTGTAGCGGGCGGGGGACATGAGCAGTTCTTC. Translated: CAISVAGGGHEQFF.

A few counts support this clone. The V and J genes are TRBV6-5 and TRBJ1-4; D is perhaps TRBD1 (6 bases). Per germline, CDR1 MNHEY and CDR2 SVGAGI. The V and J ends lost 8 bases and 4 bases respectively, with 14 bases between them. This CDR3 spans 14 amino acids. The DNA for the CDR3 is TGTGCCAGCTCCCAACAGGGCGGTAATGAAAAACTGTTTTTT. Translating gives CASSQQGGNEKLFF.

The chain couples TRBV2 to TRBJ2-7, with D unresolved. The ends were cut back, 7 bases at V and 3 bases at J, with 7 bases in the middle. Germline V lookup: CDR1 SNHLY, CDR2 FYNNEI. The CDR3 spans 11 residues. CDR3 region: CASIRFYEQYF. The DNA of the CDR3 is TGTGCCAGCATAAGGTTCTACGAGCAGTACTTC.

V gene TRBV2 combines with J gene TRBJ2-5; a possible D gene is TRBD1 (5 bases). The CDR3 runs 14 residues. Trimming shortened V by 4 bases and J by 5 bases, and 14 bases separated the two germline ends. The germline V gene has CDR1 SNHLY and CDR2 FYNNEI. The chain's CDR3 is CASSVSSNRETQYF. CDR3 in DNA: TGTGCCAGCAGTGTGAGTTCGAACAGGGAGACCCAGTACTTC.

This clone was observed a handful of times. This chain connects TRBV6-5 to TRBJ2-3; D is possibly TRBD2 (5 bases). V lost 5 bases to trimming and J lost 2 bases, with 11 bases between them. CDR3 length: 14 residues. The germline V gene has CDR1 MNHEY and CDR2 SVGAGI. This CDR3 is CASSRLRDTDTQYF. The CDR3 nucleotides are TGTGCCAGCAGTCGGTTGAGGGACACAGATACGCAGTATTTT.

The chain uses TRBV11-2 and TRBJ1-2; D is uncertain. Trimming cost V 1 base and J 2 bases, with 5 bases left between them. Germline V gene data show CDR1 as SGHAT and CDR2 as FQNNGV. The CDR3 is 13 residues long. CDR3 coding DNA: TGTGCCAGCAGCTTAGCCCTAAACTATGGCTACACCTTC. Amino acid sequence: CASSLALNYGYTF.

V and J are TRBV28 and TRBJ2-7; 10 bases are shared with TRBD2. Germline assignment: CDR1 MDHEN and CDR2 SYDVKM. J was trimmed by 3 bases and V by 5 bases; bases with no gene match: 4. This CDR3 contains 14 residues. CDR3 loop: CASSTGTSVYEQYF. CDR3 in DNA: TGTGCCAGCAGTACAGGGACTAGCGTCTACGAGCAGTACTTC.

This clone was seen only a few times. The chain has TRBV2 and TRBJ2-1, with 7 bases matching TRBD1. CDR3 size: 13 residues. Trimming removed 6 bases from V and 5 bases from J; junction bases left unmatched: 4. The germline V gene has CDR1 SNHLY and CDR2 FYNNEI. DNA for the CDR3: TGTGCCAGCAGGAGGACAGGTGACAATGAGCAGTTCTTC. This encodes CASRRTGDNEQFF. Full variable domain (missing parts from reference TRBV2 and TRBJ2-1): EPEVTQTPSHQVTQMGQEVILRCVPISNHLYFYWYRQILGQKVEFLVSFYNNEISEKSEIFDDQFSVERPDGSNFTLKIRSTKLEDSAMYFCASRRTGDNEQFFGPGTRLTVL.

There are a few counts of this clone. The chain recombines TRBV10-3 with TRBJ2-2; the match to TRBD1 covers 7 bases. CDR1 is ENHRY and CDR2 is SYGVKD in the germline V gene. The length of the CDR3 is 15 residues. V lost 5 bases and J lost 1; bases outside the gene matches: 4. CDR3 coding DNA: TGTGCCATCAGTCGAAACAGGGGGAACACCGGGGAGCTGTTTTTT. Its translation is CAISRNRGNTGELFF.

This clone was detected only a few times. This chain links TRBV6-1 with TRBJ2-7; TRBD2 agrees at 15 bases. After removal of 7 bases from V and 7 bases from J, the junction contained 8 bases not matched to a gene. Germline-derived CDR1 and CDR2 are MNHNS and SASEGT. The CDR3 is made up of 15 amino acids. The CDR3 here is CASKSGLAGGTEQYF. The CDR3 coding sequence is TGTGCCAGCAAATCCGGACTAGCGGGAGGGACTGAGCAGTACTTC.

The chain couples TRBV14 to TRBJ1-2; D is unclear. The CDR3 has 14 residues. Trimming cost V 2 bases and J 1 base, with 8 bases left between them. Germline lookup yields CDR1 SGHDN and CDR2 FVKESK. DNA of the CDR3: TGTGCCAGCAGCCAACAGATTAATAACTATGGCTACACCTTC. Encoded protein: CASSQQINNYGYTF.

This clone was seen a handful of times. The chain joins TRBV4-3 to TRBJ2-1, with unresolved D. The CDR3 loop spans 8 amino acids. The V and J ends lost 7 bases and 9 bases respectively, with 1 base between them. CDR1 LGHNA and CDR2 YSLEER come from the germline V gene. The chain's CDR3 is CASTEQFF. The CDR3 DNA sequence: TGCGCCAGCACTGAGCAGTTCTTC.

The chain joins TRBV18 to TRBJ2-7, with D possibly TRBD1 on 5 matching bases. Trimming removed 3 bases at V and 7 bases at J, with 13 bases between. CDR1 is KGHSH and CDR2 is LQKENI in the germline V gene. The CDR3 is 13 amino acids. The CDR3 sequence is CASSPSDSGEQYF. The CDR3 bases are TGTGCCAGCTCACCCAGTGACAGTGGGGAGCAGTACTTC.

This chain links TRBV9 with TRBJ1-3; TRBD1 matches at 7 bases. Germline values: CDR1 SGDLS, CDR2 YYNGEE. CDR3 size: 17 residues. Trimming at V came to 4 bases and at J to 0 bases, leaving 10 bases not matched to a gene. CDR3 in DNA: TGTGCCAGCAGCCTTTGGGGACAGCCAGACTCTGGAAACACCATATATTTT. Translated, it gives CASSLWGQPDSGNTIYF.

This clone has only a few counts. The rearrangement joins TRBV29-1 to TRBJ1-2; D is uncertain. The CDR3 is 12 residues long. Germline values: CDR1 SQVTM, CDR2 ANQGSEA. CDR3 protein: CSDTKRAGGYTF. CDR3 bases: TGCAGTGACACTAAACGGGCGGGAGGCTACACCTTC. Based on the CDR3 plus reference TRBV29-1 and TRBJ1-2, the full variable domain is SAVISQKPSRDICQRGTSLTIQCQVDSQVTMMFWYRQQPGQSLTLIATANQGSEATYESGFVIDKFPISRPNLTFSTLTVSNMSPEDSSIYLCSDTKRAGGYTFGSGTRLTVV.

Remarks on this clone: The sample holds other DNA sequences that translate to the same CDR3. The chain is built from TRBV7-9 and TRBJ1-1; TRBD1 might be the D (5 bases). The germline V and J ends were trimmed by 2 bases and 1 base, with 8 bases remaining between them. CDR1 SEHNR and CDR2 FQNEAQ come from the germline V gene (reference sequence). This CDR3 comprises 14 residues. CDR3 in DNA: TGTGCCAGCAGCTTACGGCAGGGGAACACTGAAGCTTTCTTT. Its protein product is CASSLRQGNTEAFF.